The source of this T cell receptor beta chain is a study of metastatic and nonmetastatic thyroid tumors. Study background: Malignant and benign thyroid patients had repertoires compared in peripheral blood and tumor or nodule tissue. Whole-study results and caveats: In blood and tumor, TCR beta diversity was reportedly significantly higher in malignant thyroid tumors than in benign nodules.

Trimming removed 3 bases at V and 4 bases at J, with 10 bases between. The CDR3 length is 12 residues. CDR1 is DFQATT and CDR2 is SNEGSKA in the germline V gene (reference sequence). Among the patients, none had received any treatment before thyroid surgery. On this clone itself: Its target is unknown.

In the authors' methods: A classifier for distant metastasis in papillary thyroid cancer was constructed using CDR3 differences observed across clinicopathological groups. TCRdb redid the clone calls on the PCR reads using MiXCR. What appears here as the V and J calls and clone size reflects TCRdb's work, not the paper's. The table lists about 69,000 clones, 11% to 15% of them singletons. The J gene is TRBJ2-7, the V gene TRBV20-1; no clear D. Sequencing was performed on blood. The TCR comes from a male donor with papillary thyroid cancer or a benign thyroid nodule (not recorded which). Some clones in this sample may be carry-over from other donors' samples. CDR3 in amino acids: CSARVRDYEQYF. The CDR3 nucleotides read TGCAGTGCTAGGGTTAGGGATTACGAGCAGTACTTC.